The clone carrying this TCR beta chain came up many times. Its antigen is unidentified. The sample belongs to a study of T cell repertoires in cytomegalovirus infection. Each CDR3 protein gets one entry after TCRdb re-called the reads with MiXCR. The sample holds about 47,000 distinct CDR3 sequences, about 21% seen once. J lost 4 bases, V lost 6 bases, and 8 bases had no gene match. The CDR3 covers 15 residues. Germline CDR1 MNHNS, CDR2 SASEGT. The rearrangement uses TRBV6-1 and TRBJ2-2; 7 bases agree with TRBD1. Sequences were derived from CD8+ T cells from cultured PBMCs, sampled from culture after CMV antigen stimulation. The receptor was isolated from a human donor in good health (CMV status not recorded). Some clones in this sample may be carry-over from other donors' samples. The chain's CDR3 is CASRRQGSVTGELFF. The DNA of the CDR3 is TGTGCCAGCAGGAGACAGGGATCCGTCACCGGGGAGCTGTTTTTT.